This T cell receptor beta chain was captured by sequencing in a study of blood T cell repertoires in COVID-19. Only in-frame clones appear in the TCRdb table, and some are missing; sequencing was by immunoSEQ multiplex PCR. The table lists approximately 280,000 clones, roughly 85% of them singletons. Germline V gene lookup returns CDR1 SEHNR and CDR2 FQNEAQ (reference sequence). This CDR3 contains 14 residues. V gave up 0 bases and J gave up 5 bases, with 10 bases separating them. The chain has TRBV7-9 and TRBJ1-1; D is uncertain. Material: peripheral blood. The clonotype originates from a woman in her seventies with acute or convalescent COVID-19. The CDR3 loop is CASSLAGRYTEAFF. Here the CDR3 DNA reads TGTGCCAGCAGCTTAGCAGGGAGATATACTGAAGCTTTCTTT.